This T cell receptor (beta chain) was observed in a study of human T cells and chemical hapten exposure. Study at large: Patients got weekly scalp diphenylcyclopropenone doses over the roughly 24-week study. After 6 days, upper back 0.01% DPC patch tests were scored. Study conclusions and caveats: While controls formed fewer of them, expanded TCRs formed significantly more large CDR3 similarity clusters.

As for this clonotype: Its target is unknown.

Time point of the sample: pre-sensitization, week 0. Treatment of the sample: therapeutic diphenylcyclopropenone sensitization with weekly scalp DPC. Extraction of total RNA was performed on unfractionated whole blood. Unique molecular identifiers were affixed to discrete cDNA molecules within the library. Using its own MiXCR run on the RACE reads, TCRdb lists one record per CDR3 protein. The sample has tens of thousands of distinct CDR3 sequences; less than 15% are singletons. V dropped 5 bases and J dropped 3; count of bases not matched to a gene: 6. There are 15 residues in the CDR3. The V gene's germline CDR1 is SGHTA and CDR2 FQGTGA.

The rearrangement uses TRBV7-3 and TRBJ2-3; 9 bases align to TRBD2. The TCR was taken from a woman aged 40 to 50 with alopecia areata. Some clones in this sample may be carry-over from other donors' samples. The sequences come from whole blood, collected in connection with sensitization to the hapten diphenylcyclopropenone (DPC). The CDR3 sequence: CASSPAGGTTDTQYF. CDR3 nucleotide sequence: TGTGCCAGCAGCCCAGCGGGGGGTACGACAGATACGCAGTATTTT.